This TCR beta chain emerged from a study of blood T cells in healthy people across ages. In its sample, this clonotype was seen many times. Through a sample-barcoded 5' primer and a J-beta primer mix, a second PCR was run for roughly 7 to 11 cycles. Each CDR3 protein gets one entry after TCRdb re-called the 5' RACE reads with MiXCR. This repertoire shows about 650,000 distinct CDR3 sequences, more than 45% found once; its top ten account for approximately 15%. The germline gives CDR1 DFQATT, CDR2 SNEGSKA (reference sequence). The CDR3 is 15 amino acids. Trimming at V came to 5 bases and at J to 6 bases, leaving 13 bases not matched to a gene.

The clonotype comes from a woman older than 75 in good health. The chain links TRBV20-1 to TRBJ2-3; 8 positions match TRBD2. Sequenced sample: blood. CDR3 loop: CSAHSASGRTDTQYF. The DNA for the CDR3 is TGCAGTGCTCATAGCGCCAGCGGGAGAACGGATACGCAGTATTTT.